These 30 T cell receptor beta chains were sequenced from one sample in a study of T cells expressing NK-cell markers. Each CDR3 protein gets one entry in TCRdb, which reprocessed the 5' RACE reads and gives no DNA. In total, the table holds a few hundred thousand distinct CDR3 sequences. The material sequenced was blood T cells: a sorted CD56 or NKG2C T cell subset, CD4+ or CD8+ T cells, or bulk PBMC T cells (not recorded which). These receptors were collected from a man between 18 and 69 years old in good health.

The chain has TRBV27 and TRBJ2-5; the D call of TRBD1 rests on TCRdb alone, since no DNA is present to check it. The CDR3 is made up of 15 amino acids. Per germline, CDR1 MNHEY and CDR2 SMNVEV (reference sequence). The CDR3 sequence is CASSWAGPGVETQYF.

The chain carries TRBV7-9 and TRBJ2-2; TCRdb picks TRBD2, but there is no DNA to check that call. The CDR3 covers 17 residues. The V gene's germline CDR1 is SEHNR and CDR2 FQNEAQ (reference sequence). CDR3 sequence reads: CASSSIPTSMETGELFF.

This rearrangement joins TRBV19 to TRBJ2-7; absent DNA, TCRdb's TRBD1 call cannot be checked. Germline-derived CDR1 and CDR2 are LNHDA and SQIVND (reference sequence). The CDR3 runs to 15 residues. This CDR3 is CASSIQSQGNYEQYF. The variable domain in full, completed from reference TRBV19 and TRBJ2-7, reads DGGITQSPKYLFRKEGQNVTLSCEQNLNHDAMYWYRQDPGQGLRLIYYSQIVNDFQKGDIAEGYSVSREKKESFPLTVTSAQKNPTAFYLCASSIQSQGNYEQYFGPGTRLTVT.

The rearrangement links TRBV20-1 to TRBJ2-7; TCRdb proposes TRBD1, but this gene call is untestable without DNA. The CDR3 has 13 amino acids. Germline V CDR1 and CDR2: DFQATT, SNEGSKA (reference sequence). CDR3: CSATGVSTYEQYF.

This chain uses TRBV2 with TRBJ2-7; TCRdb picks TRBD1, but there is no DNA to check that call. CDR3 length: 18 residues. Germline CDR1 reads SNHLY; CDR2 reads FYNNEI. CDR3 amino acids: CASSGRAGGYSSSYEQYF.

The chain carries TRBV4-1 and TRBJ2-3; TCRdb indicates TRBD2, and absent DNA this call remains unverified. Germline CDR1 MGHRA, CDR2 YSYEKL. There are 17 residues in the CDR3. The CDR3 here is CASSQAGLAGSTDTQYF.

The chain has TRBV3-1 and TRBJ1-3. The germline CDR1 and CDR2 sequences are LGHDT and YNNKEL (reference sequence). The CDR3 loop spans 16 amino acids. The CDR3 loop reads CASSDMDSSSGNTIYF.

The CDR3 loop reads CASSPAGNRGDNSPLHF. The chain couples TRBV7-9 to TRBJ1-6; TCRdb names TRBD1, which stays unverified in the absence of DNA. Germline CDR1 reads SEHNR; CDR2 reads FQNEAQ (reference sequence). The CDR3 length is 17 residues.

This chain links TRBV6-5 with TRBJ2-6; there is no DNA to check the TCRdb D call of TRBD1. Germline V lookup: CDR1 MNHEY, CDR2 SVGAGI. The CDR3 is 17 residues long. CDR3 sequence: CASSYVTGDAGANVLTF.

V and J are TRBV25-1 and TRBJ1-2; TCRdb returns TRBD1, unconfirmable since there is no DNA. The V gene's germline CDR1 is MGHDK and CDR2 SYGVNS. The length of the CDR3 is 16 residues. This chain's CDR3 is CASSGTGGMNPYGYTF.

The chain has TRBV20-1 and TRBJ1-4; TCRdb proposes TRBD1, but this gene call is untestable without DNA. Germline V lookup: CDR1 DFQATT, CDR2 SNEGSKA (reference sequence). This CDR3 region has 11 residues. This CDR3 reads CSAPGQGKLFF.

V is TRBV6-2 or TRBV6-3 and J is TRBJ2-3; as DNA is missing, the TRBD2 call by TCRdb cannot be tested. The CDR3 consists of 18 residues. CDR1 and CDR2 (germline): MNHEY, SVGEGT. The CDR3: CASSYPPPGLAGADTQYF.

CDR3 amino acids: CASSLSLMRVGNEKLFF. V and J are TRBV7-9 and TRBJ1-4. Germline-derived CDR1 and CDR2 are SEHNR and FQNEAQ (reference sequence). The CDR3 has 17 amino acids.

This sequence joins TRBV15 and TRBJ2-7. The germline V gene encodes CDR1 LNHNV and CDR2 YYDKDF (reference sequence). The CDR3 covers 15 residues. CDR3 in amino acids: CATSRVGDPTYEQYF.

This chain's CDR3 is CASSLGGSASTDTQYF. The chain has TRBV5-1 and TRBJ2-3. CDR1 is SGHRS, CDR2 YFSETQ, per germline. This CDR3 spans 16 amino acids.

The chain has TRBV18 and TRBJ1-3; the D gene TCRdb calls, TRBD1, cannot be checked with no DNA. The CDR3 sequence is 14 residues long. Per the germline V gene, CDR1 is KGHSH and CDR2 is LQKENI. Here the CDR3 reads CASSRDSLGNTIYF. The full variable domain, rest sourced from reference TRBV18 and TRBJ1-3, is NAGVMQNPRHLVRRRGQEARLRCSPMKGHSHVYWYRQLPEEGLKFMVYLQKENIIDESGMPKERFSAEFPKEGPSILRIQQVVRGDSAAYFCASSRDSLGNTIYFGEGSWLTVV.

J is TRBJ2-1 and V is TRBV7-9; TCRdb returns TRBD2, unconfirmable since there is no DNA. The CDR3 runs 15 residues. The germline V gene has CDR1 SEHNR and CDR2 FQNEAQ (reference sequence). CDR3 loop: CASRTSGGAVREQFF.

J is TRBJ1-1 and V is TRBV11-2; TCRdb names TRBD1, which stays unverified in the absence of DNA. CDR3 length: 14 amino acids. The V gene's germline CDR1 is SGHAT and CDR2 FQNNGV. The CDR3 sequence is CASSRTTDGVGAFF.

The chain links TRBV20-1 to TRBJ2-1; without DNA, the TCRdb call of TRBD1 cannot be checked. Germline CDR1 is DFQATT and CDR2 is SNEGSKA (reference sequence). The length of the CDR3 is 15 residues. The CDR3 protein is CSARTFRQGRNEQFF.

The rearrangement uses TRBV5-6 and TRBJ2-3; TCRdb's D call, TRBD2, is unchecked because there is no DNA. Germline lookup yields CDR1 SGHDT and CDR2 YYEEEE. This CDR3 spans 15 amino acids. This CDR3 reads CASSFGLAGADTQYF. The full variable domain, in which reference TRBV5-6 and TRBJ2-3 provide the parts outside the CDR3, is DAGVTQSPTHLIKTRGQQVTLRCSPKSGHDTVSWYQQALGQGPQFIFQYYEEEERQRGNFPDRFSGHQFPNYSSELNVNALLLGDSALYLCASSFGLAGADTQYFGPGTRLTVL.

The chain employs TRBV24-1 and TRBJ1-2. CDR1 is KGHDR and CDR2 is SFDVKD in the germline V gene. This CDR3 is built from 13 residues. CDR3 residues: CANTSGSFDGYTF.

CDR3: CASSRTLRETQYF. V gene TRBV2 combines with J gene TRBJ2-5. Germline V lookup: CDR1 SNHLY, CDR2 FYNNEI. The CDR3 is made up of 13 amino acids.

The rearrangement uses TRBV20-1 and TRBJ1-1. Looked up from germline, CDR1 is DFQATT and CDR2 is SNEGSKA (reference sequence). This CDR3 comprises 13 residues. This CDR3 is CSARRRSVTEAFF.

The chain links TRBV6-1 to TRBJ2-1; the D call of TRBD1 rests on TCRdb alone, since no DNA is present to check it. Germline assignment: CDR1 MNHNS and CDR2 SASEGT. The CDR3 has 15 amino acids. This CDR3 reads CASRPRPSLGNEQFF.

This chain uses TRBV2 with TRBJ2-5; the TCRdb call, TRBD2, lacks DNA for checking. The CDR3 spans 14 residues. Germline V gene lookup returns CDR1 SNHLY and CDR2 FYNNEI. The CDR3: CASSEGLAVETQYF. Full variable domain (missing parts from reference TRBV2 and TRBJ2-5): EPEVTQTPSHQVTQMGQEVILRCVPISNHLYFYWYRQILGQKVEFLVSFYNNEISEKSEIFDDQFSVERPDGSNFTLKIRSTKLEDSAMYFCASSEGLAVETQYFGPGTRLLVL.

The rearrangement uses TRBV9 and TRBJ2-3; as DNA is missing, the TRBD2 call by TCRdb cannot be tested. This CDR3 comprises 18 residues. Germline V gives CDR1 SGDLS, CDR2 YYNGEE. Here the CDR3 reads CASSVGISSGGRTDTQYF.

The chain employs TRBV7-9 and TRBJ1-2; the TCRdb call, TRBD1, lacks DNA for checking. The germline CDR1 and CDR2 sequences are SEHNR and FQNEAQ (reference sequence). The CDR3 has 16 residues. The CDR3 reads CASSLPFMGAPGGYTF.

V is TRBV12-3 or TRBV12-4 and J is TRBJ2-2; TCRdb indicates TRBD2, and absent DNA this call remains unverified. The CDR3 totals 15 residues. This CDR3 reads CASSFMGLVTGELFF.

J is TRBJ2-5 and V is TRBV2; TCRdb's D call of TRBD1 is untestable without DNA. Germline CDR1 SNHLY, CDR2 FYNNEI. This CDR3 is 15 amino acids long. CDR3 protein: CASSSGTGFQETQYF.

The V gene is TRBV6-2 or TRBV6-3, the J gene TRBJ2-3; TCRdb's D gene call, TRBD2, goes unchecked for lack of DNA. The V gene's germline CDR1 is MNHEY and CDR2 SVGEGT. The CDR3 sequence is 17 residues long. The CDR3 reads CASSYSQRGDSTDTQYF.